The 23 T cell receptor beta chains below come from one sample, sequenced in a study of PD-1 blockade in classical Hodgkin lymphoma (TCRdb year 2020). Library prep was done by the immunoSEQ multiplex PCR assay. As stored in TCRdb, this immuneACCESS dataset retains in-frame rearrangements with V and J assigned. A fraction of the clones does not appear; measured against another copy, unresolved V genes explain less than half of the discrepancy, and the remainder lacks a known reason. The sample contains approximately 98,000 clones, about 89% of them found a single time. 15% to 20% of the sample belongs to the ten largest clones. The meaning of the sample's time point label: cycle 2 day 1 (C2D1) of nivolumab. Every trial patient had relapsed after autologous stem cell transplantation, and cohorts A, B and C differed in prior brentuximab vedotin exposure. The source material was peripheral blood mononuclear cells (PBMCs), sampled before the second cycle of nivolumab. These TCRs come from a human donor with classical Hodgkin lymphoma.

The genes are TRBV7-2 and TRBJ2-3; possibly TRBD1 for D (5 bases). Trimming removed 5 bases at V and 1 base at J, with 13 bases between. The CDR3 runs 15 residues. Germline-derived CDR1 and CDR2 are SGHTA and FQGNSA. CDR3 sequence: CASSRRQGRTDTQYF. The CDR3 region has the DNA TGTGCCAGCAGCCGCCGGCAGGGCCGCACAGATACGCAGTATTTT.

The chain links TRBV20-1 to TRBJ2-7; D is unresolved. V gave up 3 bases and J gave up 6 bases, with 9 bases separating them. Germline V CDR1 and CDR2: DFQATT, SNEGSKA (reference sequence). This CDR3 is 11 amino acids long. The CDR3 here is CSASRRSEQYF. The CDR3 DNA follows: TGCAGTGCTAGCCGTCGATCCGAGCAGTACTTC.

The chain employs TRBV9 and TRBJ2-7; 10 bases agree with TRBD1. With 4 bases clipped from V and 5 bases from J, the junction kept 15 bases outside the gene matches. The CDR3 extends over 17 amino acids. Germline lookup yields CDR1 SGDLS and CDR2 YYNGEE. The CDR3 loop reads CASSRQGAWTTRDEQYF. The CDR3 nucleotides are TGTGCCAGCAGCAGACAGGGGGCGTGGACCACGAGGGACGAGCAGTACTTC.

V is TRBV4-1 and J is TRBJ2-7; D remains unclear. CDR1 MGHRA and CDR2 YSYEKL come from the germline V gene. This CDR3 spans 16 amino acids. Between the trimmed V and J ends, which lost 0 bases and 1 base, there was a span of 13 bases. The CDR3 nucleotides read TGCGCCAGCAGCCAAGAAGGTCCCCCCAGGTCCTACGAGCAGTACTTC. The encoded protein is CASSQEGPPRSYEQYF.

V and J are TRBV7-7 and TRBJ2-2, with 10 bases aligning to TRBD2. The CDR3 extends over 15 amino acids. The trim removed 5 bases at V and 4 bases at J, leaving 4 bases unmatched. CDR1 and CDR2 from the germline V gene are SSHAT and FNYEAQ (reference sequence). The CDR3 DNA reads TGTGCCAGCAGCGCGCTAGCGGGAGTCACCGGGGAGCTGTTTTTT. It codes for CASSALAGVTGELFF.

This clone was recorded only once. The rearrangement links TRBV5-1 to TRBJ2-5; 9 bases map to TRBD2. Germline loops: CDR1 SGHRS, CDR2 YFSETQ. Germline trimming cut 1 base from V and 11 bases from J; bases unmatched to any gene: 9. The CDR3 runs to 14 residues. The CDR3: CASSLLAGKREQYF. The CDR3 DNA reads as TGCGCCAGCAGCTTGCTAGCGGGGAAGAGGGAGCAGTACTTC.

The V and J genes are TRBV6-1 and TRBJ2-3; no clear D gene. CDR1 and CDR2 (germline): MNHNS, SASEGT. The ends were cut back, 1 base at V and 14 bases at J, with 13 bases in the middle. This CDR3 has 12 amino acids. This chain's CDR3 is CASSEGFWAPYF. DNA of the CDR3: TGTGCCAGCAGTGAAGGGTTTTGGGCCCCGTATTTT.

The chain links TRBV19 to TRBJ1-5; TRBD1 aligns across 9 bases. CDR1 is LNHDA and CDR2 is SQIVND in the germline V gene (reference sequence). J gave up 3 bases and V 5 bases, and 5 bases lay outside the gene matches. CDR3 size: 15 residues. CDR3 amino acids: CASSVWTGVNQPQHF. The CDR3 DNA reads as TGTGCCAGTAGTGTCTGGACAGGGGTCAATCAGCCCCAGCATTTT.

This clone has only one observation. The DNA for the CDR3 is TGTGCCAGCAGCACGACAGGGGGCGGAAACACCATATATTTT. This translates into CASSTTGGGNTIYF. The V and J genes are TRBV7-9 and TRBJ1-3; 10 bases map to TRBD1. The CDR3 has 14 residues. V trimming: 5 bases; J trimming: 4 bases; junction bases outside the gene matches: 2. CDR1 is SEHNR, CDR2 FQNEAQ, per germline (reference sequence). The whole variable domain, filled in from reference TRBV7-9 and TRBJ1-3, reads DTGVSQNPRHKITKRGQNVTFRCDPISEHNRLYWYRQTLGQGPEFLTYFQNEAQLEKSRLLSDRFSAERPKGSFSTLEIQRTEQGDSAMYLCASSTTGGGNTIYFGEGSWLTVV.

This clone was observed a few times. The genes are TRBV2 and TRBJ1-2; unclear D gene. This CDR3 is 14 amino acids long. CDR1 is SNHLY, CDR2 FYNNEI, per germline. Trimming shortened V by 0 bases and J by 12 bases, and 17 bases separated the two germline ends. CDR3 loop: CASSEARRAVRDTF. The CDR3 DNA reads TGTGCCAGCAGTGAAGCGCGCCGGGCCGTCCGAGACACCTTC.

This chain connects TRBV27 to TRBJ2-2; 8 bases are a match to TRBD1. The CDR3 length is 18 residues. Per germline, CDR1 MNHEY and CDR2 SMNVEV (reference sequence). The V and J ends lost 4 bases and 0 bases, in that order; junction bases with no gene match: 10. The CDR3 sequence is CASSSPRGQGTNTGELFF. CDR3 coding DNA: TGTGCCAGCAGTTCCCCCAGGGGGCAGGGGACGAACACCGGGGAGCTGTTTTTT.

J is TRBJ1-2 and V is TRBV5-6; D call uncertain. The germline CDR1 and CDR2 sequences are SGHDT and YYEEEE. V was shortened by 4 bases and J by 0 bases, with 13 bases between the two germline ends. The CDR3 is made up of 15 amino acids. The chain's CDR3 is CASSPGGPANYGYTF. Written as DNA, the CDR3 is TGTGCCAGCAGCCCCGGAGGGCCTGCTAACTATGGCTACACCTTC. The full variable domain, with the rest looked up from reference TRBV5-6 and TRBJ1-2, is DAGVTQSPTHLIKTRGQQVTLRCSPKSGHDTVSWYQQALGQGPQFIFQYYEEEERQRGNFPDRFSGHQFPNYSSELNVNALLLGDSALYLCASSPGGPANYGYTFGSGTRLTVV.

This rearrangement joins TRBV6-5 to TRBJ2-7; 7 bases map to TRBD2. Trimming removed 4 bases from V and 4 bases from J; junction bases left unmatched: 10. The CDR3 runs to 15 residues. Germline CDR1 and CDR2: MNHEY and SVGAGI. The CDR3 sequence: CASSSGRGSPYEQYF. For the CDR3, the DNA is TGTGCCAGCAGTTCAGGGAGGGGTAGTCCATACGAGCAGTACTTC.

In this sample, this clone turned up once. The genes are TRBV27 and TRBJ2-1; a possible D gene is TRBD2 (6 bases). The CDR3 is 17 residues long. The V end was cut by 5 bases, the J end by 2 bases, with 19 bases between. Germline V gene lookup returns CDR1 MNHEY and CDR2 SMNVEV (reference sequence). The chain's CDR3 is CASSPVLGGVTYNEQFF. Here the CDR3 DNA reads TGTGCCAGCAGTCCCGTTTTGGGGGGTGTAACCTACAATGAGCAGTTCTTC.

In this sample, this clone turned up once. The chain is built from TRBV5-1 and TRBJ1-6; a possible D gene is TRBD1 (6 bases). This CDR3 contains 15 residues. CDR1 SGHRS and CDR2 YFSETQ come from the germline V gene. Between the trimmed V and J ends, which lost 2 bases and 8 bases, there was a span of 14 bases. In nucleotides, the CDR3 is TGCGCCAGCAGCTTACAGGGTCACACGGATTCACCCCTCCACTTT. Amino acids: CASSLQGHTDSPLHF.

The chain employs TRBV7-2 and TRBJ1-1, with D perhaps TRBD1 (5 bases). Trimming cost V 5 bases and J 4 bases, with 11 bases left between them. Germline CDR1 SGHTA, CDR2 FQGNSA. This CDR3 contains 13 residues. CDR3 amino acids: CASSVTGVTEAFF. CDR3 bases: TGTGCCAGCAGCGTTACAGGAGTCACTGAAGCTTTCTTT.

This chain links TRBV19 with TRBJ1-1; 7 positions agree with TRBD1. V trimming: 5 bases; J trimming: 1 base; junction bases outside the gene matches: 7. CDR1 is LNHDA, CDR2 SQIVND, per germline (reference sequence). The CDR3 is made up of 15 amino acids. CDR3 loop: CASSAWTGENTEAFF. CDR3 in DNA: TGTGCCAGTAGTGCTTGGACAGGAGAGAACACTGAAGCTTTCTTT.

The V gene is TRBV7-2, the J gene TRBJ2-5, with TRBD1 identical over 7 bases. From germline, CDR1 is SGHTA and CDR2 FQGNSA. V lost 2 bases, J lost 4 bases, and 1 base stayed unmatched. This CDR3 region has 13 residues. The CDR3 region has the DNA TGTGCCAGCAGCTTATACAGGGGAGAGACCCAGTACTTC. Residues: CASSLYRGETQYF.

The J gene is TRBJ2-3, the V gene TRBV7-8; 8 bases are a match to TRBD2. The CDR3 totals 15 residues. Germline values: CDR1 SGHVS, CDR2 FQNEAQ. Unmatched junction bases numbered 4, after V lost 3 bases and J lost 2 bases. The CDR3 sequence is CASSFEAGATDTQYF. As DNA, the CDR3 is TGTGCCAGCAGCTTTGAAGCGGGAGCCACAGATACGCAGTATTTT.

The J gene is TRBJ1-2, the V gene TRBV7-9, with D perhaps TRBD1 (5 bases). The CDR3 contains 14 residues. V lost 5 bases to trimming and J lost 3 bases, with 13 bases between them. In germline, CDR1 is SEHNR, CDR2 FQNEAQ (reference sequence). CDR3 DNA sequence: TGTGCCAGCAGCGCGACGCAGGGCTACTATGGCTACACCTTC. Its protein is CASSATQGYYGYTF. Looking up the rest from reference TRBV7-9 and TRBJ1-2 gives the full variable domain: DTGVSQNPRHKITKRGQNVTFRCDPISEHNRLYWYRQTLGQGPEFLTYFQNEAQLEKSRLLSDRFSAERPKGSFSTLEIQRTEQGDSAMYLCASSATQGYYGYTFGSGTRLTVV.

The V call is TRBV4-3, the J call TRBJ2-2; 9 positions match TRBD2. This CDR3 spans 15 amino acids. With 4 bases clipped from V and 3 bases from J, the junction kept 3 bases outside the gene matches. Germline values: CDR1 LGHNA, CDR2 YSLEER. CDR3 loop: CASSRGRVDTGELFF. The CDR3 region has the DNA TGCGCCAGCAGCCGCGGGAGGGTGGACACCGGGGAGCTGTTTTTT.

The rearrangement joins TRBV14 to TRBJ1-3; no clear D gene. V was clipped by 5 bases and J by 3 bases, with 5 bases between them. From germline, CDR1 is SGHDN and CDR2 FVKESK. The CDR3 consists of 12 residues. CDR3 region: CASSASGNTIYF. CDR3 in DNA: TGTGCCAGCAGCGCCAGTGGAAACACCATATATTTT.

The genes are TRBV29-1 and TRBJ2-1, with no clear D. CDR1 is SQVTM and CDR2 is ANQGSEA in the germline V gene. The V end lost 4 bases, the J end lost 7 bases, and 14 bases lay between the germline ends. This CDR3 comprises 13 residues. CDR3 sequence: CSVVARNRNEQFF. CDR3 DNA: TGCAGCGTTGTAGCCAGGAATCGGAATGAGCAGTTCTTC.